A single sample is the source of the 10 T cell receptor beta chains below, sequenced in a study of blood T cell repertoires in COVID-19. The repertoire was sequenced with immunoSEQ multiplex PCR; TCRdb's copy has only in-frame clones and lacks some. The data contain roughly 150,000 clones, under 95% of them singletons. Sequenced material: peripheral blood. Source of these receptors: a young man with COVID-19, enrolled during active disease.

V is TRBV2 and J is TRBJ1-3, with D perhaps matching TRBD1 (5 bases). The germline V gene encodes CDR1 SNHLY and CDR2 FYNNEI. V lost 8 bases and J lost 0, with 11 bases in between. CDR3 size: 14 residues. The DNA of the CDR3 is TGTGCCAGCGGGGGGGGAAGCTCTGGAAACACCATATATTTT. Amino acid sequence: CASGGGSSGNTIYF.

V usage is TRBV12-3 or TRBV12-4 and J usage is TRBJ2-7; a weak D match, TRBD2 (6 bases). The V end lost 5 bases, the J end lost 2 bases, and 10 bases lay between the germline ends. The length of the CDR3 is 13 residues. CDR3 nucleotide sequence: TGTGCCAGCAGTCTACTAGCCCCCTACGAGCAGTACTTC. The encoded protein is CASSLLAPYEQYF.

The chain combines TRBV10-2 with TRBJ1-1; D remains ambiguous. Per the germline V gene, CDR1 is WSHSY and CDR2 is SAAADI. With 0 bases removed from V and 0 bases from J, the gap between germline ends came to 8 bases. The CDR3 sequence is 15 residues long. The CDR3 DNA reads TGCGCCAGCAGTGAGTCGCGGGCCCTGAACACTGAAGCTTTCTTT. Protein: CASSESRALNTEAFF.

This chain uses TRBV13 with TRBJ2-2; 8 positions match TRBD2. The trim removed 5 bases at V and 1 base at J, leaving 3 bases unmatched. CDR3 length: 15 residues. Looked up from germline, CDR1 is PRHDT and CDR2 is FYEKMQ (reference sequence). The CDR3 is CASSLTSGNTGELFF. The CDR3 region has the DNA TGTGCCAGCAGCCTCACTAGCGGGAACACCGGGGAGCTGTTTTTT.

This clone has just one count. The gene calls are TRBV2 and TRBJ2-2, with D possibly TRBD2 on 5 matching bases. V lost 6 bases to trimming and J lost 5 bases, with 7 bases between them. CDR1 is SNHLY, CDR2 FYNNEI, per germline. There are 12 residues in the CDR3. CDR3 coding DNA: TGTGCCAGCAGAAAGCGGACCGGGGAGCTGTTTTTT. Its translation: CASRKRTGELFF.

V and J are TRBV5-1 and TRBJ1-6, with 9 nucleotides matching TRBD1. The germline CDR1 and CDR2 sequences are SGHRS and YFSETQ. The V gene end was trimmed by 4 bases and the J gene end by 8 bases; junction bases not matched to a gene: 10. This CDR3 region has 16 residues. The CDR3 DNA reads TGCGCCAGCAGCACCGCCACAGGGGGCGGAGATTCACCCCTCCACTTT. Translation: CASSTATGGGDSPLHF.

The chain has TRBV27 and TRBJ2-1; 9 nucleotides align to TRBD1. The CDR3 has 14 residues. Germline V gene lookup returns CDR1 MNHEY and CDR2 SMNVEV (reference sequence). With 0 bases clipped from V and 7 bases from J, the junction kept 1 base outside the gene matches. CDR3 loop: CASSLSGTGNEQFF. CDR3 DNA sequence: TGTGCCAGCAGTTTATCGGGGACAGGGAATGAGCAGTTCTTC.

V usage is TRBV2 and J usage is TRBJ2-7, with TRBD2 matching 8 bases. Germline CDR1 is SNHLY and CDR2 is FYNNEI. The CDR3 has 14 amino acids. The V segment lost 4 bases and the J segment 2 bases; nucleotides outside the gene matches: 4. CDR3 amino acids: CASSGAGGAYEQYF. CDR3 in DNA: TGTGCCAGCAGTGGAGCCGGGGGGGCCTACGAGCAGTACTTC.

CDR3 coding DNA: TGTGCCAGCAGCTTGGGCAGATCTAACTATGGCTACACCTTC. The encoded protein is CASSLGRSNYGYTF. The chain couples TRBV13 to TRBJ1-2; the D is unclear. The V end was cut by 3 bases, the J end by 0 bases, with 8 bases between. Germline V gene data show CDR1 as PRHDT and CDR2 as FYEKMQ (reference sequence). The CDR3 runs 14 residues. The complete variable domain, with remaining parts taken from reference TRBV13 and TRBJ1-2, reads AAGVIQSPRHLIKEKRETATLKCYPIPRHDTVYWYQQGPGQDPQFLISFYEKMQSDKGSIPDRFSAQQFSDYHSELNMSSLELGDSALYFCASSLGRSNYGYTFGSGTRLTVV.

This rearrangement joins TRBV6-5 to TRBJ2-7, with D possibly matching TRBD2 (6 bases). Trimming left V 0 bases short and J 0 bases short, with 12 bases between. Germline assignment: CDR1 MNHEY and CDR2 SVGAGI. The CDR3 loop spans 16 amino acids. The CDR3 here is CASSYSPSGGSYEQYF. The CDR3 DNA reads TGTGCCAGCAGTTACTCGCCCTCCGGGGGCTCCTACGAGCAGTACTTC.